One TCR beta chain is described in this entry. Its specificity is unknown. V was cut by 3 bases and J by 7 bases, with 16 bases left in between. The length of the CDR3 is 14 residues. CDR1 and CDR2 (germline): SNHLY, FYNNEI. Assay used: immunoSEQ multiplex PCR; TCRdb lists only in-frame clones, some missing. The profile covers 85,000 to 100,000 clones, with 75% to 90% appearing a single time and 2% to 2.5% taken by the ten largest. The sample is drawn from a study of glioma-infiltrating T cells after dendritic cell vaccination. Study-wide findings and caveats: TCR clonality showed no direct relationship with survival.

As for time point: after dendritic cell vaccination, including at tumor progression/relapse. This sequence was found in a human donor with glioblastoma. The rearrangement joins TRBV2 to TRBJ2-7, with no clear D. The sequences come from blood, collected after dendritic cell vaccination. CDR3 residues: CASSDRLSRGEQYF. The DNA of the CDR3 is TGTGCCAGCAGTGACAGGCTCTCTCGTGGGGAGCAGTACTTC.